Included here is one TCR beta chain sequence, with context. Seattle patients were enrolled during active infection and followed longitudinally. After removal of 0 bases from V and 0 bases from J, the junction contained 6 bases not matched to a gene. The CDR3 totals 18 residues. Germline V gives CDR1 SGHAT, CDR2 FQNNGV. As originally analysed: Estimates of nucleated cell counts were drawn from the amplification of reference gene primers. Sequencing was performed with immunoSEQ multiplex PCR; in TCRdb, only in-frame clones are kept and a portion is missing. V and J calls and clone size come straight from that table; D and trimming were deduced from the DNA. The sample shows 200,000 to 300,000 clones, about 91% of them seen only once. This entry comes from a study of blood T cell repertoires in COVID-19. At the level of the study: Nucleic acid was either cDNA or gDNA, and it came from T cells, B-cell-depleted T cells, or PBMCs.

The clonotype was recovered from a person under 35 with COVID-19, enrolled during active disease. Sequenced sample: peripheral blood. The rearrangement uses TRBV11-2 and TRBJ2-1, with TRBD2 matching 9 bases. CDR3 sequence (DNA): TGTGCCAGCAGCTTAGATGTCAGCGGGAGGTTCTCCTACAATGAGCAGTTCTTC. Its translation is CASSLDVSGRFSYNEQFF.